This T cell receptor beta chain was recovered during a study of blood T cells in healthy people across ages. Study conclusions and caveats: Compared with aged donors, long-lived donors showed fewer expanded clones, suggesting selection.

Sample-barcoded 5' priming and a J-beta primer mix drove a second PCR of about 6 to 11 cycles. Any given sample supplied a minimum of 2.5 million CDR3-containing paired-end reads. MiXCR, applied by TCRdb to the 5' RACE reads, yields one record per CDR3 protein. The sample consists of roughly 2 million distinct CDR3 sequences, less than 50% of them appearing once. In the case of this clonotype: The target antigen is unknown.

V gave up 8 bases and J gave up 7 bases, with 9 bases separating them. The CDR3 runs to 12 residues. From germline, CDR1 is MNHNY and CDR2 SVGAGI (reference sequence). The clonotype originates from a woman aged 35 to 49 in good health. The sample taken for sequencing was blood. The V and J genes are TRBV6-6 and TRBJ1-6; D is ambiguous. As DNA, the CDR3 is TGTGCCAGCGGGCCCCCAAATTCACCCCTCCACTTT. Translated, it gives CASGPPNSPLHF.